The 21 T cell receptor beta chains given below trace back to one sample, sequenced in a study of cytomegalovirus exposure and HLA in healthy donors. The primer mix had 60 Vbeta and 13 Jbeta primers. The protocol was immunoSEQ multiplex PCR, while the TCRdb copy is restricted to in-frame clones and leaves out a portion. The table lists 100,000 to 150,000 clones, around four fifths of them singletons. Sequenced: PBMCs. The origin of the receptors is a man younger than 35 in good health and CMV-seropositive.

The chain joins TRBV19 to TRBJ1-6, with 7 bases identical to TRBD1. Germline V CDR1 and CDR2: LNHDA, SQIVND (reference sequence). The ends lost 6 bases at V and 7 bases at J; junction bases unmatched: 6. This CDR3 spans 14 amino acids. The CDR3, as DNA: TGTGCCAGTAGCCTACAGGGGTTCAATTCACCCCTCCACTTT. Residues: CASSLQGFNSPLHF.

The rearrangement uses TRBV7-2 and TRBJ2-7, with 12 bases lining up with TRBD1. Germline loops: CDR1 SGHTA, CDR2 FQGNSA. The CDR3 loop spans 19 amino acids. With V trimmed by 1 base and J by 2 bases, 12 bases remained unmatched. This chain's CDR3 is CASSLVGQGARGFTYEQYF. CDR3 bases: TGTGCCAGCAGCTTAGTGGGACAGGGGGCGCGGGGATTTACCTACGAGCAGTACTTC.

This chain connects TRBV7-9 to TRBJ1-1; D ambiguous. Germline CDR1 SEHNR, CDR2 FQNEAQ (reference sequence). The CDR3 spans 11 residues. Deletions cut 7 bases from V and 1 base from J, with 4 bases between. CDR3 amino acids: CASMRNTEAFF. In DNA form, the CDR3 reads TGTGCCAGCATGAGGAACACTGAAGCTTTCTTT.

J is TRBJ1-1 and V is TRBV27; D remains unclear. The CDR3 contains 13 residues. Germline CDR1 reads MNHEY; CDR2 reads SMNVEV (reference sequence). V was pared by 0 bases and J by 7 bases, with 9 bases between. In DNA, the CDR3 is TGTGCCAGCAGTTTATCGCCCCTAGGTGAAGCTTTCTTT. It translates to CASSLSPLGEAFF.

V is TRBV7-9 and J is TRBJ1-4, with 10 bases identical to TRBD1. Germline values: CDR1 SEHNR, CDR2 FQNEAQ (reference sequence). The junction had 5 bases not matched to a gene; V was cut back by 0 bases and J by 7 bases. This CDR3 contains 16 residues. The CDR3 nucleotides read TGTGCCAGCAGCTTAGCACCGGACAGGGGGTCTGAAAAACTGTTTTTT. Protein product: CASSLAPDRGSEKLFF.

The rearrangement links TRBV5-1 to TRBJ2-3; 8 bases line up with TRBD2. V lost 5 bases to trimming and J lost 4 bases; unmatched junction nucleotides: 12. The germline V gene encodes CDR1 SGHRS and CDR2 YFSETQ. CDR3 length: 16 amino acids. DNA of the CDR3: TGCGCCAGCAGTCCCATTAGCGGGACTAAAGCAGATACGCAGTATTTT. It encodes CASSPISGTKADTQYF. Complete variable domain (other parts from reference TRBV5-1 and TRBJ2-3): KAGVTQTPRYLIKTRGQQVTLSCSPISGHRSVSWYQQTPGQGLQFLFEYFSETQRNKGNFPGRFSGRQFSNSRSEMNVSTLELGDSALYLCASSPISGTKADTQYFGPGTRLTVL.

The J gene is TRBJ2-2, the V gene TRBV13; the match to TRBD2 covers 8 bases. Germline trimming cut 5 bases from V and 0 bases from J; bases unmatched to any gene: 5. The CDR3 has 16 amino acids. CDR1 PRHDT and CDR2 FYEKMQ come from the germline V gene (reference sequence). CDR3 amino acids: CASSPRGLANTGELFF. For the CDR3, the DNA is TGTGCCAGCAGCCCAAGGGGACTAGCGAACACCGGGGAGCTGTTTTTT.

This chain uses TRBV7-8 with TRBJ2-1, with a possible D match to TRBD1 (5 bases). V gave up 5 bases and J gave up 7 bases, with 21 bases separating them. Germline V lookup: CDR1 SGHVS, CDR2 FQNEAQ. The CDR3 is 16 amino acids. CDR3: CASSPSWAGPPNEQFF. The CDR3 DNA sequence: TGTGCCAGCAGCCCCTCCTGGGCAGGGCCGCCAAATGAGCAGTTCTTC.

The gene calls are TRBV7-6 and TRBJ2-3; 12 nucleotides align to TRBD2. The CDR3 consists of 16 residues. Trimming removed 5 bases from V and 1 base from J; junction bases left unmatched: 4. Germline CDR1 reads SGHVS; CDR2 reads FNYEAQ. The CDR3 loop is CASSEWTSGGTDTQYF. CDR3 DNA sequence: TGTGCCAGCAGCGAATGGACTAGCGGGGGCACAGATACGCAGTATTTT.

This rearrangement joins TRBV30 to TRBJ1-2; D possibly corresponds to TRBD1 (6 bases). The V end was cut by 8 bases, the J end by 3 bases, with 10 bases between. Germline values: CDR1 GTSNPN, CDR2 SVGIG (reference sequence). This CDR3 region has 11 residues. The CDR3 DNA sequence: TGTGCCCACAGGGACGACTATGGCTACACCTTC. The encoded protein is CAHRDDYGYTF.

The chain links TRBV7-9 to TRBJ1-1; tentatively, D is TRBD1 (6 bases). V was trimmed by 3 bases and J by 7 bases, leaving 12 bases between them. Germline V gives CDR1 SEHNR, CDR2 FQNEAQ (reference sequence). The length of the CDR3 is 13 residues. The CDR3 sequence is CASSLGAGVEAFF. The CDR3 bases are TGTGCCAGCAGCTTGGGGGCCGGGGTTGAAGCTTTCTTT. Together with reference TRBV7-9 and TRBJ1-1, the CDR3 gives the full variable domain: DTGVSQNPRHKITKRGQNVTFRCDPISEHNRLYWYRQTLGQGPEFLTYFQNEAQLEKSRLLSDRFSAERPKGSFSTLEIQRTEQGDSAMYLCASSLGAGVEAFFGQGTRLTVV.

The chain links TRBV19 to TRBJ1-1, with D hard to call. The CDR3 length is 15 residues. V lost 6 bases, J lost 2 bases, and 16 bases lay in between. From germline, CDR1 is LNHDA and CDR2 SQIVND (reference sequence). CDR3 protein: CASSAVGHQNTEAFF. In nucleotides, the CDR3 is TGTGCCAGTAGCGCCGTTGGGCATCAAAACACTGAAGCTTTCTTT.

The chain links TRBV9 to TRBJ2-6; 13 bases fit TRBD2. The V gene's germline CDR1 is SGDLS and CDR2 YYNGEE. The CDR3 has 17 amino acids. V lost 7 bases to trimming and J lost 2 bases; unmatched junction nucleotides: 6. As DNA, the CDR3 is TGTGCCAGCTCCCTACTAGCGGGGGGGACTGGGGCCAACGTCCTGACTTTC. It yields the protein CASSLLAGGTGANVLTF.

The J gene is TRBJ1-6, the V gene TRBV6-5, with 7 bases fitting TRBD1. The CDR3 spans 16 residues. Germline V gene lookup returns CDR1 MNHEY and CDR2 SVGAGI. Trimming removed 0 bases from V and 9 bases from J; junction bases left unmatched: 8. This CDR3 reads CASSYSKQGLGSPLHF. CDR3 nucleotide sequence: TGTGCCAGCAGTTACTCTAAACAGGGGCTGGGTTCACCCCTCCACTTT.

The CDR3 region has the DNA TGTGCCACCAGCAGAAGTTGGACAGGGGCTGATAATGAAAAACTGTTTTTT. Its translation is CATSRSWTGADNEKLFF. The J gene is TRBJ1-4, the V gene TRBV15; 9 bases agree with TRBD1. After removal of 2 bases from V and 4 bases from J, the junction contained 8 bases not matched to a gene. The CDR3 length is 17 residues. The germline V gene encodes CDR1 LNHNV and CDR2 YYDKDF (reference sequence).

This clone was detected a few times. V usage is TRBV7-9 and J usage is TRBJ1-1; D unclear. The V gene's germline CDR1 is SEHNR and CDR2 FQNEAQ (reference sequence). This CDR3 contains 12 residues. With 1 base removed from V and 11 bases from J, the gap between germline ends came to 11 bases. The CDR3 DNA reads TGTGCCAGCAGCTTAGAGCCGTTGGAGGCTTTCTTT. Translating gives CASSLEPLEAFF.

The chain uses TRBV5-1 and TRBJ2-7; 9 nucleotides align to TRBD1. CDR3 length: 15 amino acids. The germline V gene encodes CDR1 SGHRS and CDR2 YFSETQ. The J segment lost 0 bases and the V segment lost 2 bases, leaving 3 bases of the junction unmatched. The chain's CDR3 is CASSFGTGSSYEQYF. CDR3 DNA: TGCGCCAGCAGCTTTGGGACAGGGAGCTCCTACGAGCAGTACTTC. Drawing the rest from reference TRBV5-1 and TRBJ2-7, the complete variable domain is KAGVTQTPRYLIKTRGQQVTLSCSPISGHRSVSWYQQTPGQGLQFLFEYFSETQRNKGNFPGRFSGRQFSNSRSEMNVSTLELGDSALYLCASSFGTGSSYEQYFGPGTRLTVT.

The V call is TRBV28, the J call TRBJ2-7; TRBD2 is a possible D gene (6 bases). The CDR3 runs 14 residues. Per germline, CDR1 MDHEN and CDR2 SYDVKM. The V and J ends lost 7 bases and 2 bases respectively, with 15 bases between them. The CDR3 is CASTLGGITYEQYF. CDR3 bases: TGTGCCAGCACCTTGGGGGGAATCACCTACGAGCAGTACTTC.

This clone has a handful of counts. V and J are TRBV30 and TRBJ1-1; TRBD1 might be the D (6 bases). Germline CDR1 is GTSNPN and CDR2 is SVGIG (reference sequence). Trimming shortened V by 5 bases and J by 3 bases, and 16 bases separated the two germline ends. The CDR3 totals 14 residues. In nucleotides, the CDR3 is TGTGCCTGGGCTGGGGGCGGTTGGGACACTGAAGCTTTCTTT. Translated: CAWAGGGWDTEAFF. Using reference TRBV30 and TRBJ1-1 for the parts outside the CDR3, the full variable domain is SQTIHQWPATLVQPVGSPLSLECTVEGTSNPNLYWYRQAAGRGLQLLFYSVGIGQISSEVPQNLSASRPQDRQFILSSKKLLLSDSGFYLCAWAGGGWDTEAFFGQGTRLTVV.

The chain carries TRBV10-2 and TRBJ1-1; perhaps TRBD1 as D (6 bases). CDR1 WSHSY and CDR2 SAAADI come from the germline V gene. Between the trimmed V and J ends, which lost 7 bases and 5 bases, there was a span of 14 bases. This CDR3 has 13 residues. This CDR3 is CASKTGPRTEAFF. For the CDR3, the DNA is TGCGCCAGCAAAACAGGGCCGAGGACTGAAGCTTTCTTT.

The V and J genes are TRBV19 and TRBJ2-7; 14 positions agree with TRBD2. Germline CDR1 LNHDA, CDR2 SQIVND (reference sequence). V was clipped by 4 bases and J by 6 bases; unmatched bases: 5. The CDR3 extends over 15 amino acids. The CDR3 DNA reads TGTGCCAGTAGTACGACTAGCGGGGGGGCCGGCGAGCAGTACTTC. Its translation: CASSTTSGGAGEQYF.